This TCR beta chain was observed in a study of neoadjuvant anti-PD-1 for oral cavity cancer. On the study more broadly: Patients without progression received a fourth nivolumab dose around day 43, then surgical resection on days 50-56.

Assay used: immunoSEQ multiplex PCR; TCRdb lists only in-frame clones, some missing. The data hold roughly 13,000 clones, with about 65% observed a single time. PBMCs were not maintained or expanded in culture before analysis. The germline CDR1 and CDR2 sequences are MNHEY and SMNVEV (reference sequence). The CDR3 loop spans 15 amino acids. V lost 3 bases and J lost 1, with 11 bases in between. Specimen: PBMCs, collected before nivolumab (anti-PD-1) treatment. The sequence was collected from a person aged 40-85 years with oral cavity squamous cell carcinoma. The chain has TRBV27 and TRBJ2-3; TRBD2 might be the D (5 bases). The CDR3 is CASSFRRGRTDTQYF. The CDR3 nucleotides read TGTGCCAGCAGTTTCCGGAGAGGGCGCACAGATACGCAGTATTTT.